A single sample gave rise to the 12 T cell receptor beta chains below, sequenced in a study of blood T cell repertoires in COVID-19. The table came from immunoSEQ multiplex PCR; TCRdb's copy has only in-frame clones and leaves some out. The sample lists over 45,000 clones, approximately 88% occurring once. Sequenced material: peripheral blood. These receptors were collected from a man between 65 and 85 years old with acute or convalescent COVID-19.

V gene TRBV4-2 combines with J gene TRBJ2-7, with 7 bases fitting TRBD2. CDR1 and CDR2 from the germline V gene are LGHNA and YNFKEQ. This CDR3 is built from 21 residues. Germline trimming cut 1 base from V and 2 bases from J; bases unmatched to any gene: 23. This CDR3 is CASSQVSPPGRASIVAYEQYF. CDR3 in DNA: TGTGCCAGCAGCCAAGTATCCCCCCCGGGGAGGGCTTCGATCGTCGCCTACGAGCAGTACTTC.

This sequence joins TRBV11-2 and TRBJ1-1, with 9 bases identical to TRBD1. Germline V gene lookup returns CDR1 SGHAT and CDR2 FQNNGV. The CDR3 has 15 residues. J was trimmed by 5 bases and V by 5 bases; bases with no gene match: 9. The CDR3 protein is CASSQRFGTGTEAFF. The CDR3 DNA reads TGTGCCAGCAGCCAACGATTCGGGACAGGGACTGAAGCTTTCTTT.

CDR3 region: CASSPILGPGRNEQFF. The CDR3 DNA reads as TGTGCCAGCAGCCCGATCTTGGGCCCAGGAAGGAATGAGCAGTTCTTC. The chain is built from TRBV9 and TRBJ2-1; D not resolved. This CDR3 is 16 amino acids long. V was cut by 4 bases and J by 7 bases, with 21 bases left in between. Germline V gene data show CDR1 as SGDLS and CDR2 as YYNGEE.

This rearrangement joins TRBV10-3 to TRBJ2-3, with 10 bases fitting TRBD2. This CDR3 spans 15 amino acids. V gave up 10 bases and J gave up 6 bases; unmatched junction bases: 13. Germline lookup yields CDR1 ENHRY and CDR2 SYGVKD. The CDR3 sequence: CATGWGLARRDTQYF. CDR3 in DNA: TGTGCCACTGGCTGGGGACTAGCGAGGAGGGATACGCAGTATTTT.

This clone was detected once. The chain is built from TRBV27 and TRBJ2-2; D might be TRBD1 (8 bases). Trimming removed 3 bases from V and 3 bases from J, with 17 bases in between. The length of the CDR3 is 17 residues. Per germline, CDR1 MNHEY and CDR2 SMNVEV (reference sequence). CDR3 DNA sequence: TGTGCCAGCAGTTTCAGCGGGACAGGCCCCGACACCGGGGAGCTGTTTTTT. This gives the protein CASSFSGTGPDTGELFF.

J is TRBJ1-1 and V is TRBV5-6, with 7 positions matching TRBD1. Germline loops: CDR1 SGHDT, CDR2 YYEEEE. This CDR3 is 13 amino acids long. The V gene end was trimmed by 4 bases and the J gene end by 6 bases; junction bases not matched to a gene: 6. The CDR3 coding sequence is TGTGCCAGCAGCCAGGACAGGTTCCCTGAAGCTTTCTTT. Translation gives CASSQDRFPEAFF.

This chain links TRBV11-3 with TRBJ2-2; possible D gene TRBD2, 7 bases. V lost 3 bases and J 5 bases, leaving 13 bases between the germline ends. CDR1 and CDR2 (germline): SGHNT, YENEEA. CDR3 length: 15 residues. Written as DNA, the CDR3 is TGTGCCAGCAGCTTCGGAGGGGGGGCGACCGGGGAGCTGTTTTTT. Its translation is CASSFGGGATGELFF.

The count of this clone is one. V usage is TRBV28 and J usage is TRBJ2-3; no firm D call. Trimming took off 5 bases at V and 2 bases at J, with 5 bases between the two ends. The length of the CDR3 is 12 residues. Germline values: CDR1 MDHEN, CDR2 SYDVKM. Written as DNA, the CDR3 is TGTGCCAGCAGTCTCGTCACAGATACGCAGTATTTT. Residues: CASSLVTDTQYF. The full variable domain, its missing parts supplied by reference TRBV28 and TRBJ2-3, is DVKVTQSSRYLVKRTGEKVFLECVQDMDHENMFWYRQDPGLGLRLIYFSYDVKMKEKGDIPEGYSVSREKKERFSLILESASTNQTSMYLCASSLVTDTQYFGPGTRLTVL.

This sequence joins TRBV7-2 and TRBJ2-7; 7 bases are shared with TRBD2. With V trimmed by 1 base and J by 11 bases, 8 bases remained unmatched. Germline V gene data show CDR1 as SGHTA and CDR2 as FQGNSA. This CDR3 region has 13 residues. The CDR3 region has the DNA TGTGCCAGCAGCTTAGTAAGCGGGGTGCGCGAGTACTTC. The encoded protein is CASSLVSGVREYF.

This clone was counted between two and nine times. The genes are TRBV11-3 and TRBJ2-2; possibly TRBD2 for D (6 bases). V was cut by 1 base and J by 5 bases, with 8 bases left in between. The CDR3 is made up of 14 amino acids. Germline V gene sequence: CDR1 SGHNT, CDR2 YENEEA. CDR3 nucleotides: TGTGCCAGCAGCTTAGTGGGGAGGACCGGGGAGCTGTTTTTT. This sequence encodes CASSLVGRTGELFF.

The DNA for the CDR3 is TGCGCCAGCAGCTTGGCTTATCAGGGGGCTAACACTGAAGCTTTCTTT. This codes for CASSLAYQGANTEAFF. The J gene is TRBJ1-1, the V gene TRBV5-1; 8 nucleotides align to TRBD1. CDR3 length equals 16 residues. Germline V gene sequence: CDR1 SGHRS, CDR2 YFSETQ. J lost 2 bases, V lost 0 bases, and 6 bases had no gene match.

The V gene is TRBV6-6, the J gene TRBJ1-5; the D gene is possibly TRBD1 (6 bases). The germline V gene encodes CDR1 MNHNY and CDR2 SVGAGI (reference sequence). This CDR3 comprises 15 residues. Trimming stripped 2 bases from V and 6 bases from J, with 14 bases between. The CDR3 nucleotides read TGTGCCAGCAGTTACCATCCAGGGGTGGTTCAGCCCCAGCATTTT. It translates to CASSYHPGVVQPQHF.